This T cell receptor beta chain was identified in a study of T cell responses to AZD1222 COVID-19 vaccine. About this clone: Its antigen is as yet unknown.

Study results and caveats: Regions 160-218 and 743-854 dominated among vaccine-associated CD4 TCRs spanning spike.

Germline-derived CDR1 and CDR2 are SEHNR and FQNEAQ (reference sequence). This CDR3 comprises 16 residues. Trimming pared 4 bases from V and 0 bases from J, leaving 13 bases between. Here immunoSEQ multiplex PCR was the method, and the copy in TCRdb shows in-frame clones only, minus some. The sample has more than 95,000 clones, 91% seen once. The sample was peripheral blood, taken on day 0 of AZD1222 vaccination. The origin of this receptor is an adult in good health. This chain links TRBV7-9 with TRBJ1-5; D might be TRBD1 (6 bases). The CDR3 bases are TGTGCCAGCAGCTCTCGGGGGGGCCTTAGCAATCAGCCCCAGCATTTT. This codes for CASSSRGGLSNQPQHF.